The 11 T cell receptor beta chains below all came from one sample that was sequenced in a study of blood T cell repertoires in COVID-19. The method was immunoSEQ multiplex PCR; TCRdb's version includes in-frame clones alone and lacks a portion of them. The sample records about 110,000 clones, over 65% being singletons. Sequenced sample: peripheral blood. These TCRs come from a woman of 80 years or more with acute or convalescent COVID-19.

J is TRBJ2-3 and V is TRBV7-9; no definite D call. This CDR3 is built from 17 residues. Germline-derived CDR1 and CDR2 are SEHNR and FQNEAQ (reference sequence). The V and J ends lost 10 bases and 2 bases respectively, with 25 bases between them. In DNA, the CDR3 is TGTGCCACGAGCTTCCGTGTTAATGGGCCACTCACAGATACGCAGTATTTT. Encoded protein: CATSFRVNGPLTDTQYF.

The chain employs TRBV11-2 and TRBJ2-3, with 7 bases lining up with TRBD1. This CDR3 comprises 14 residues. In germline, CDR1 is SGHAT, CDR2 FQNNGV. V lost 5 bases to trimming and J lost 3 bases; unmatched junction nucleotides: 5. The CDR3 loop is CASSQGTDTDTQYF. CDR3 coding DNA: TGTGCCAGCAGCCAGGGGACAGATACAGATACGCAGTATTTT. Supplemented by reference TRBV11-2 and TRBJ2-3, the full variable domain reads EAGVAQSPRYKIIEKRQSVAFWCNPISGHATLYWYQQILGQGPKLLIQFQNNGVVDDSQLPKDRFSAERLKGVDSTLKIQPAKLEDSAVYLCASSQGTDTDTQYFGPGTRLTVL.

The rearrangement links TRBV27 to TRBJ1-5; 7 positions agree with TRBD1. Unmatched junction bases numbered 4, after V lost 2 bases and J lost 6 bases. The CDR3 sequence is 14 residues long. Germline CDR1 is MNHEY and CDR2 is SMNVEV (reference sequence). The chain's CDR3 is CASSLNRGVQPQHF. The CDR3 bases are TGTGCCAGCAGTTTAAACAGGGGCGTTCAGCCCCAGCATTTT.

The chain recombines TRBV24-1 with TRBJ2-7; possible D gene TRBD1, 5 bases. Germline values: CDR1 KGHDR, CDR2 SFDVKD. The V and J ends lost 4 bases and 4 bases respectively, with 7 bases between them. The CDR3 extends over 12 amino acids. The CDR3 nucleotides are TGTGCCACCAGTGACGCAGGGTACGAGCAGTACTTC. Translation: CATSDAGYEQYF.

CDR3 region: CASSQRTSGGTDTQYF. For the CDR3, the DNA is TGTGCCAGCAGCCAACGGACTAGCGGGGGCACAGATACGCAGTATTTT. The chain links TRBV3-1 (or the pseudogene TRBV3-2) to TRBJ2-3, with 12 bases fitting TRBD2. This CDR3 contains 16 residues. Germline trimming cut 2 bases from V and 1 base from J; bases unmatched to any gene: 1. The germline CDR1 and CDR2 sequences are LGHDT and YNNKEL (reference sequence).

This clone has a single count. The CDR3 region has the DNA TGTGCCAGCAGCCCGGGACTAGGAGCCGGGGAGCTGTTTTTT. Its translation: CASSPGLGAGELFF. The chain is built from TRBV6-2 or TRBV6-3 and TRBJ2-2; 8 bases agree with TRBD2. Germline trimming cut 6 bases from V and 6 bases from J; bases unmatched to any gene: 6. There are 14 residues in the CDR3. Germline-derived CDR1 and CDR2 are MNHEY and SVGEGT.

V usage is TRBV5-1 and J usage is TRBJ1-5; the D gene is possibly TRBD1 (5 bases). Germline lookup yields CDR1 SGHRS and CDR2 YFSETQ. V was clipped by 4 bases and J by 2 bases, with 13 bases between them. This CDR3 is 15 amino acids long. DNA of the CDR3: TGCGCCAGCAGCCGTGGTTCGGGGGGCAATCAGCCCCAGCATTTT. Its protein product is CASSRGSGGNQPQHF.

This chain joins TRBV7-9 and TRBJ2-5, with no clear D. V was cut by 3 bases and J by 1 base, with 18 bases left in between. This CDR3 spans 17 amino acids. Germline V lookup: CDR1 SEHNR, CDR2 FQNEAQ (reference sequence). CDR3 in amino acids: CASSLTLASTFQETQYF. The CDR3 region has the DNA TGTGCCAGCAGCTTGACCTTAGCCTCGACGTTCCAAGAGACCCAGTACTTC.

This clone has a handful of counts. This sequence joins TRBV14 and TRBJ2-2; 9 bases are a match to TRBD2. The CDR3 sequence is 15 residues long. V was pared by 6 bases and J by 2 bases, with 4 bases of the junction left unmatched. Germline assignment: CDR1 SGHDN and CDR2 FVKESK. CDR3 DNA sequence: TGTGCCAGCAGGAAGACTAGCGGAAACACCGGGGAGCTGTTTTTT. It codes for CASRKTSGNTGELFF.

This clone was recorded once. The chain links TRBV15 to TRBJ2-7; unclear D gene. Germline values: CDR1 LNHNV, CDR2 YYDKDF (reference sequence). The CDR3 runs to 14 residues. Trimming stripped 1 base from V and 1 base from J, with 8 bases between. Written as DNA, the CDR3 is TGTGCCACCAGCAGAGCCAGAGGTTCCTACGAGCAGTACTTC. This codes for CATSRARGSYEQYF.

CDR3 protein: CASRGKGHNSYEQYF. The CDR3 bases are TGTGCCAGCCGAGGAAAGGGACACAACTCCTACGAGCAGTACTTC. The chain carries TRBV7-9 and TRBJ2-7; D is perhaps TRBD1 (6 bases). The germline CDR1 and CDR2 sequences are SEHNR and FQNEAQ (reference sequence). Trimming shortened V by 8 bases and J by 0 bases, and 17 bases separated the two germline ends. The CDR3 consists of 15 residues.